A selection of T cell receptor beta chains follows, all from one sample in a study of OX40 agonist ivuxolimab in advanced cancers. The repertoire was sequenced with immunoSEQ multiplex PCR; TCRdb's copy has only in-frame clones and lacks some. The data show more than 90,000 clones, approximately 80% seen once. Sequencing used CD4+ or CD8+ T cells sorted from blood, obtained in a trial of the OX40 agonist ivuxolimab. Every receptor here comes from an adult with an advanced solid tumor such as melanoma, head and neck, liver or kidney cancer. The CDR3 runs from the conserved cysteine through the conserved F or W. The order of the fields is V gene, J gene, D gene, clone size, CDR3 DNA, CDR3 protein. D genes are given only for firm matches. The size field is filled for only some rows; it gives once, few, many or a size class.

V: TRBV27
J: TRBJ2-2
D: .
size: .
DNA: TGTGCCAGCGGGCCTAATAGGAGTCTAGGAACCGGGGAGCTGTTTTTT
CDR3: CASGPNRSLGTGELFF

V: TRBV4-3
J: TRBJ1-4
D: .
size: once
DNA: TGCGCCAGCAGCCAAGGTATAGCAGGCCTGATTGGAAAACTGTTTTTT
CDR3: CASSQGIAGLIGKLFF

V: TRBV6-4
J: TRBJ2-2
D: .
size: .
DNA: TGTGCCAGCAGTGACAGGCACACCGGGGAGCTGTTTTTT
CDR3: CASSDRHTGELFF

V: TRBV6-6
J: TRBJ1-1
D: .
size: .
DNA: TGTGCCAGCAGTCGGAAGAACACTGAAGCTTTCTTT
CDR3: CASSRKNTEAFF

V: TRBV5-4
J: TRBJ2-5
D: TRBD1
size: .
DNA: TGTGCCAGCAGCGACCCCGGGACAGGGGGCCAAGAGACCCAGTACTTC
CDR3: CASSDPGTGGQETQYF

V: TRBV5-1
J: TRBJ2-5
D: .
size: .
DNA: TGCGCCAGCAGCTTGGGTCTAGCCGGAAACCGCGAGACCCAGTACTTC
CDR3: CASSLGLAGNRETQYF

V: TRBV5-1
J: TRBJ1-6
D: .
size: .
DNA: TGCGCCAGCAGCTTGATCGGTCAGGGGTTATATCCACCCCTCCACTTT
CDR3: CASSLIGQGLYPPLHF

V: TRBV11-2
J: TRBJ2-7
D: TRBD2
size: .
DNA: TGTGCCAGCAGCCCACCGAGAGGTAGCGGGAGAACCTACGAGCAGTACTTC
CDR3: CASSPPRGSGRTYEQYF

V: TRBV18
J: TRBJ2-5
D: TRBD2
size: .
DNA: TGTGCCAGCTCACCACCCCTAGCGGGGGGTTCGGAGACCCAGTACTTC
CDR3: CASSPPLAGGSETQYF

V: TRBV11-3
J: TRBJ2-7
D: .
size: .
DNA: TGTGCCAGCAGTTTGCCGCCCCTCTACGAGCAGTACTTC
CDR3: CASSLPPLYEQYF

V: TRBV29-1
J: TRBJ1-2
D: .
size: .
DNA: TGCAGCGTTGAGTTATTATTCCCAGGAATAAGTAACTATGGCTACACCTTC
CDR3: CSVELLFPGISNYGYTF

V: TRBV27
J: TRBJ1-2
D: TRBD1
size: .
DNA: TGTGCCAGCAGTTCAATAGGACAGGGTAATCAATATGGCTACACCTTC
CDR3: CASSSIGQGNQYGYTF

V: TRBV4-1
J: TRBJ2-1
D: TRBD2
size: .
DNA: TGCGCCAGCAGCCAAGCCCTTGGGGGACTAGCGGGAGCCAATGAGCAGTTCTTC
CDR3: CASSQALGGLAGANEQFF

V: TRBV19
J: TRBJ2-5
D: TRBD2
size: .
DNA: TGTGCCAGTAGCTCTACGGGAGGGCTCGGGGAGACCCAGTACTTC
CDR3: CASSSTGGLGETQYF

V: TRBV27
J: TRBJ2-7
D: .
size: .
DNA: TGTGCCAGCAGTCCCCCGGGCGGGATCTACGAGCAGTACTTC
CDR3: CASSPPGGIYEQYF

V: TRBV29-1
J: TRBJ1-1
D: .
size: .
DNA: TGCAGCGTTGAAGATTGGAACACTGAAGCTTTCTTT
CDR3: CSVEDWNTEAFF

V: TRBV19
J: TRBJ2-7
D: .
size: .
DNA: TGTGCCAGTAGTATAGCAGCGGCAGGGCTTGGTCACGAGCAGTACTTC
CDR3: CASSIAAAGLGHEQYF

V: TRBV5-1
J: TRBJ2-4
D: .
size: .
DNA: TGCGCCAGCAGCTTACCGACAGGTACGGCCAAAAACATTCAGTACTTC
CDR3: CASSLPTGTAKNIQYF

V: TRBV5-4
J: TRBJ2-3
D: TRBD2
size: .
DNA: TGTGCCAGCAGCTTGGGTGGGACTAGTTCCATCTCAGATACGCAGTATTTT
CDR3: CASSLGGTSSISDTQYF

V: TRBV30
J: TRBJ1-4
D: .
size: .
DNA: TGTGCCTCCCGGAACAGGGACGAAAAACTGTTTTTT
CDR3: CASRNRDEKLFF

V: TRBV19
J: TRBJ1-2
D: TRBD1
size: few
DNA: TGTGCCAGTAGTCCCGGGACAGGGGGCAACGGCTATGGCTACACCTTC
CDR3: CASSPGTGGNGYGYTF

V: TRBV7-3
J: TRBJ2-6
D: .
size: .
DNA: TGTGCCAGCAGCCCCCAATGGACTGCTGGGGCCAACGTCCTGACTTTC
CDR3: CASSPQWTAGANVLTF

V: TRBV7-2
J: TRBJ1-5
D: TRBD1
size: .
DNA: TGTGCCAGCAGCTTATGGACAGGGGCCATTCAGCCCCAGCATTTT
CDR3: CASSLWTGAIQPQHF

V: TRBV19
J: TRBJ1-5
D: TRBD1
size: .
DNA: TGTGCCAGTAGTATAGGGACAGGGGGCGGGCAGCCCCAGCATTTT
CDR3: CASSIGTGGGQPQHF

V: TRBV4-3
J: TRBJ2-2
D: .
size: few
DNA: TGCGCCAGCAGCCCGGGATACACCGGGGAGCTGTTTTTT
CDR3: CASSPGYTGELFF

V: TRBV4-1
J: TRBJ2-1
D: TRBD2
size: .
DNA: TGCGCCAGCAGCCCGTCCCGGGGAGCGGGGGTCTACAATGAGCAGTTCTTC
CDR3: CASSPSRGAGVYNEQFF

V: TRBV7-9
J: TRBJ2-7
D: .
size: .
DNA: TGTGCCAGCAGCTTAGCTGGCTGGGGCTCCTACGAGCAGTACTTC
CDR3: CASSLAGWGSYEQYF

V: TRBV5-6
J: TRBJ1-6
D: .
size: .
DNA: TGTGCCAGCAGCTTGGGAGCCGGCCTATCCTCACCCCTCCACTTT
CDR3: CASSLGAGLSSPLHF

V: TRBV5-1
J: TRBJ2-3
D: .
size: once
DNA: TGCGCCAGCAGCTTGGCCCAGTTTAGCACCACCTGGGGCACAGATACGCAGTATTTT
CDR3: CASSLAQFSTTWGTDTQYF

V: TRBV10-3
J: TRBJ2-3
D: .
size: .
DNA: TGTGCCATCAGTGTAGAGGGAGTTCTCGCAGATACGCAGTATTTT
CDR3: CAISVEGVLADTQYF

V: TRBV15
J: TRBJ2-1
D: TRBD2
size: once
DNA: TGTGCCACCAGCCCCCTGGGGCGGGAGGGCCGGAATGAGCAGTTCTTC
CDR3: CATSPLGREGRNEQFF

V: TRBV27
J: TRBJ2-5
D: .
size: once
DNA: TGTGCCAGCAGTTCCATGCCGGTACTAAGTACGGAGACCCAGTACTTC
CDR3: CASSSMPVLSTETQYF

V: TRBV4-3
J: TRBJ1-2
D: .
size: .
DNA: TGCGCCAGCAGCCAAGATCTGGGGGGATATGGCTACACCTTC
CDR3: CASSQDLGGYGYTF

V: TRBV27
J: TRBJ2-1
D: TRBD2
size: once
DNA: TGTGCCAGCAAGACTAGCGGGCCGTACAATGAGCAGTTCTTC
CDR3: CASKTSGPYNEQFF

V: TRBV4-3
J: TRBJ2-2
D: .
size: .
DNA: TGCGCCAGCAGCCAAGATTTACTAGTAGCCGGGGAGCTGTTTTTT
CDR3: CASSQDLLVAGELFF

V: TRBV29-1
J: TRBJ2-2
D: TRBD1
size: .
DNA: TGCAGCGTGGAGGGACAGGGTGAAGGGTTGGGGGAGCTGTTTTTT
CDR3: CSVEGQGEGLGELFF

V: TRBV4-3
J: TRBJ2-5
D: TRBD2
size: .
DNA: TGCGCCAGCAGCCAAGAAGCGGGAGGGGGAGAGACCCAGTACTTC
CDR3: CASSQEAGGGETQYF

V: TRBV6-5
J: TRBJ1-5
D: .
size: once
DNA: TGTGCCAGCAGTGAAGAATCTGGCGATCAGCCCCAGCATTTT
CDR3: CASSEESGDQPQHF

V: TRBV28
J: TRBJ2-4
D: .
size: .
DNA: TGTGCCAGCAGAGAGGGGGGCTTAACACGTAAAAACATTCAGTACTTC
CDR3: CASREGGLTRKNIQYF

V: TRBV19
J: TRBJ2-5
D: .
size: .
DNA: TGTGCCAGTAGTACCCGTCCGGGGGAGACCCAGTACTTC
CDR3: CASSTRPGETQYF

V: TRBV18
J: TRBJ2-5
D: .
size: .
DNA: TGTGCCAGCTCGAGACTATTACAAGAGACCCAGTACTTC
CDR3: CASSRLLQETQYF

V: TRBV5-1
J: TRBJ1-1
D: .
size: .
DNA: TGCGCCAGCAGCTTGCCGGGGGCGAGCACTGAAGCTTTCTTT
CDR3: CASSLPGASTEAFF

V: TRBV28
J: TRBJ1-4
D: .
size: few
DNA: TGTGCCAGCAGTGCCGACAGGGAAAAACTGTTTTTT
CDR3: CASSADREKLFF

V: TRBV10-2
J: TRBJ2-5
D: TRBD1
size: .
DNA: TGCGCCAGCAGCTCAACAGGGGGCGGGCAAGAGACCCAGTACTTC
CDR3: CASSSTGGGQETQYF

V: TRBV7-6
J: TRBJ1-5
D: .
size: .
DNA: TGTGCCAGCAGCTTAGCGGGTCGCAATCAGCCCCAGCATTTT
CDR3: CASSLAGRNQPQHF